These 21 T cell receptor beta chains originate from one sample sequenced in a study of blood T cell repertoires in COVID-19. The repertoire was sequenced with immunoSEQ multiplex PCR; TCRdb's copy has only in-frame clones and lacks some. The top ten hold 4% to 5% of the sample, which has some 280,000 clones, about 85% seen once. Sequenced: peripheral blood. The receptors shown here come from a woman between 45 and 65 years old with active or convalescent COVID-19.

The chain links TRBV5-1 to TRBJ2-5; D is perhaps TRBD2 (5 bases). Between the trimmed V and J ends, which lost 0 bases and 4 bases, there was a span of 10 bases. The CDR3 is 14 residues long. Germline CDR1 and CDR2: SGHRS and YFSETQ. This CDR3 reads CASSLEGRRETQYF. The DNA for the CDR3 is TGCGCCAGCAGCTTGGAAGGGAGAAGAGAGACCCAGTACTTC.

The chain uses TRBV19 and TRBJ1-2, with 8 positions matching TRBD1. The CDR3 is 14 amino acids. The V and J ends lost 3 bases and 9 bases, in that order; junction bases with no gene match: 9. Germline CDR1 is LNHDA and CDR2 is SQIVND (reference sequence). CDR3 sequence reads: CASSIQGAVRSYTF. The CDR3 DNA sequence: TGTGCCAGTAGTATTCAGGGGGCGGTAAGAAGCTACACCTTC.

The chain carries TRBV2 and TRBJ1-1; no clear D. The germline CDR1 and CDR2 sequences are SNHLY and FYNNEI. The CDR3 has 14 residues. Trimming shortened V by 6 bases and J by 4 bases, and 15 bases separated the two germline ends. Written as DNA, the CDR3 is TGTGCCAGCAGCGACCCACCCGCGGGCACTGAAGCTTTCTTT. This sequence encodes CASSDPPAGTEAFF. Based on the CDR3 plus reference TRBV2 and TRBJ1-1, the full variable domain is EPEVTQTPSHQVTQMGQEVILRCVPISNHLYFYWYRQILGQKVEFLVSFYNNEISEKSEIFDDQFSVERPDGSNFTLKIRSTKLEDSAMYFCASSDPPAGTEAFFGQGTRLTVV.

The chain carries TRBV13 and TRBJ1-1, with D perhaps TRBD1 (6 bases). The CDR3 sequence is 14 residues long. Per germline, CDR1 PRHDT and CDR2 FYEKMQ (reference sequence). V lost 5 bases, J lost 1 base, and 11 bases lay in between. The DNA of the CDR3 is TGTGCCAGCAGCCCAGACAGGCGGAACACTGAAGCTTTCTTT. This sequence encodes CASSPDRRNTEAFF.

The chain employs TRBV4-1 and TRBJ1-2; D remains unclear. The CDR3 has 14 residues. Germline lookup yields CDR1 MGHRA and CDR2 YSYEKL. Trimming removed 3 bases at V and 4 bases at J, with 12 bases between. The CDR3 sequence is CASSHLTSSYGYTF. DNA for the CDR3: TGCGCCAGCAGCCACCTGACAAGCTCCTATGGCTACACCTTC.

This sequence joins TRBV7-2 and TRBJ2-2; 13 positions match TRBD2. This CDR3 spans 20 amino acids. Per the germline V gene, CDR1 is SGHTA and CDR2 is FQGNSA. V trimming: 0 bases; J trimming: 7 bases; junction bases outside the gene matches: 14. This CDR3 is CASSLAPTGLAGVRGGELFF. DNA of the CDR3: TGTGCCAGCAGCTTAGCACCCACCGGACTAGCGGGAGTACGTGGCGGGGAGCTGTTTTTT.

This chain joins TRBV5-1 and TRBJ1-1; 8 bases fit TRBD1. Germline V gives CDR1 SGHRS, CDR2 YFSETQ. V shed 5 bases, J shed 1 base, and the junction held 7 bases outside the gene matches. CDR3 length: 15 amino acids. The DNA for the CDR3 is TGCGCCAGCAGTCCGCCGGGGACAGGGAACACTGAAGCTTTCTTT. Translated, it gives CASSPPGTGNTEAFF.

This chain joins TRBV2 and TRBJ2-5, with a weak D call TRBD2 (5 bases). Germline loops: CDR1 SNHLY, CDR2 FYNNEI. This CDR3 contains 14 residues. V shed 4 bases and J shed 6 bases, with 15 bases lying between them. The CDR3 sequence: CASSGIGSGKTQYF. DNA of the CDR3: TGTGCCAGCAGTGGGATAGGGAGTGGAAAGACCCAGTACTTC.

V is TRBV5-1 and J is TRBJ2-7, with 7 bases matching TRBD2. The junction had 11 bases not matched to a gene; V was cut back by 0 bases and J by 5 bases. Germline values: CDR1 SGHRS, CDR2 YFSETQ. The CDR3 is 16 amino acids. As DNA, the CDR3 is TGCGCCAGCAGCTTGGGAGTGGGCGGGAGTCGGCACGAGCAGTACTTC. Amino acid sequence: CASSLGVGGSRHEQYF.

This chain connects TRBV6-1 to TRBJ1-1; 8 nucleotides match TRBD1. The CDR3 length is 15 residues. Trimming removed 3 bases from V and 0 bases from J; junction bases left unmatched: 3. CDR1 is MNHNS, CDR2 SASEGT, per germline. CDR3 DNA: TGTGCCAGCAGTGATGGACAGGGCATGAACACTGAAGCTTTCTTT. Residues: CASSDGQGMNTEAFF.

This clone was recorded only once. The chain couples TRBV3-1 (or the pseudogene TRBV3-2) to TRBJ2-7; D not certain. The CDR3 contains 12 residues. The germline gives CDR1 LGHDT, CDR2 YNNKEL (reference sequence). Trimming pared 1 base from V and 3 bases from J, leaving 4 bases between. The chain's CDR3 is CASSQAFYEQYF. CDR3 coding DNA: TGTGCCAGCAGCCAAGCCTTCTACGAGCAGTACTTC.

J is TRBJ1-1 and V is TRBV11-2, with D unclear. The CDR3 is 14 residues long. Germline CDR1 and CDR2: SGHAT and FQNNGV. Trimming shortened V by 0 bases and J by 6 bases, and 11 bases separated the two germline ends. CDR3 sequence: CASSLERQSAEAFF. Written as DNA, the CDR3 is TGTGCCAGCAGCTTAGAACGCCAGTCCGCTGAAGCTTTCTTT.

This chain connects TRBV7-9 to TRBJ2-6; D uncertain. The CDR3 consists of 15 residues. Germline CDR1 reads SEHNR; CDR2 reads FQNEAQ (reference sequence). V lost 1 base and J 2 bases, leaving 6 bases between the germline ends. Written as DNA, the CDR3 is TGTGCCAGCAGCTTAGTTTCCGCTGGGGCCAACGTCCTGACTTTC. This gives the protein CASSLVSAGANVLTF.

This clone turned up a few times. The V call is TRBV11-2, the J call TRBJ1-2, with TRBD1 identical over 10 bases. J was trimmed by 5 bases and V by 4 bases; bases with no gene match: 1. Looked up from germline, CDR1 is SGHAT and CDR2 is FQNNGV. This CDR3 has 13 amino acids. The CDR3 region is CASSWDRGYGYTF. Here the CDR3 DNA reads TGTGCCAGCAGCTGGGACAGGGGATATGGCTACACCTTC.

This chain uses TRBV25-1 with TRBJ2-1; 9 nucleotides line up with TRBD1. The V gene end was trimmed by 4 bases and the J gene end by 2 bases; junction bases not matched to a gene: 3. There are 15 residues in the CDR3. From germline, CDR1 is MGHDK and CDR2 SYGVNS. CDR3 sequence (DNA): TGTGCCAGCAGTGTAACAGGGGGCCCCTACAATGAGCAGTTCTTC. Translation: CASSVTGGPYNEQFF.

This chain uses TRBV6-5 with TRBJ1-3; tentatively, D is TRBD1 (5 bases). The V gene lost 7 bases and the J gene lost 3 bases, with 10 bases spanning the gap. Germline lookup yields CDR1 MNHEY and CDR2 SVGAGI. CDR3 length: 13 amino acids. The CDR3 spells CASTGANGNTIYF. The CDR3 region has the DNA TGTGCCAGCACTGGGGCGAATGGAAACACCATATATTTT.

This clone showed up just once. The chain joins TRBV19 to TRBJ1-2; 7 positions match TRBD1. The ends lost 7 bases at V and 3 bases at J; junction bases unmatched: 5. Germline CDR1 reads LNHDA; CDR2 reads SQIVND (reference sequence). The CDR3 covers 13 residues. This CDR3 is CASTSGTDYGYTF. CDR3 DNA: TGTGCCAGTACCTCTGGGACAGACTATGGCTACACCTTC.

The chain has TRBV18 and TRBJ2-5; no firm D call. Trimming took off 3 bases at V and 1 base at J, with 6 bases between the two ends. The CDR3 has 13 residues. Germline CDR1 reads KGHSH; CDR2 reads LQKENI. For the CDR3, the DNA is TGTGCCAGCTCACCCGGAGTCCAAGAGACCCAGTACTTC. Translating it yields CASSPGVQETQYF.

This clone is a singleton in its sample. V usage is TRBV29-1 and J usage is TRBJ1-6; D is undetermined. The length of the CDR3 is 12 residues. Germline CDR1 SQVTM, CDR2 ANQGSEA. V lost 7 bases, J lost 3 bases, and 7 bases lay in between. CDR3: CSAGDYNSPLHF. CDR3 nucleotide sequence: TGCAGCGCAGGAGACTATAATTCACCCCTCCACTTT. Filled out from reference TRBV29-1 and TRBJ1-6, the complete variable domain reads SAVISQKPSRDICQRGTSLTIQCQVDSQVTMMFWYRQQPGQSLTLIATANQGSEATYESGFVIDKFPISRPNLTFSTLTVSNMSPEDSSIYLCSAGDYNSPLHFGNGTRLTVT.

This CDR3 reads CASSLGGGGGYEQYF. The CDR3 coding sequence is TGTGCCAGCAGCCTCGGGGGCGGGGGCGGCTACGAGCAGTACTTC. This chain joins TRBV7-3 and TRBJ2-7; D is perhaps TRBD2 (7 bases). The CDR3 is made up of 15 amino acids. V lost 5 bases and J lost 3, with 17 bases in between. Per the germline V gene, CDR1 is SGHTA and CDR2 is FQGTGA.

V usage is TRBV2 and J usage is TRBJ1-1; maybe TRBD1 (6 bases). Between the trimmed V and J ends, which lost 7 bases and 3 bases, there was a span of 18 bases. Germline V gene lookup returns CDR1 SNHLY and CDR2 FYNNEI. The CDR3 is made up of 15 amino acids. The CDR3, as DNA: TGTGCCAGCATTCCCTCGGGGGGGCAGGACACTGAAGCTTTCTTT. It translates to CASIPSGGQDTEAFF.